This T cell receptor (beta chain) was sequenced in a study of T-cell memory formation after mild COVID-19. Study-wide context: TCR clusters were mostly donor specific. General study results and limits: Detection of some responders pre-infection suggested pre-existing cross-reactive memory T cells participated.

TCRdb reprocessed the 5' RACE reads with MiXCR, giving one entry per CDR3 protein. The table shows approximately 290,000 distinct CDR3 sequences, with approximately 8.4% occurring only once. This CDR3 spans 12 amino acids. Trimming pared 3 bases from V and 3 bases from J, leaving 3 bases between. Germline loops: CDR1 MGHRA, CDR2 YSYEKL. For this clonotype: The target antigen is unknown.

V gene TRBV4-1 combines with J gene TRBJ2-1; D gene uncertain. This TCR derives from a man aged 18 to 29 who had mild COVID-19 (a few samples of this study predate the infection). Cell type and time point are not known. Sequenced sample: PBMCs or a T cell subset sorted from them (not recorded which). The CDR3, as DNA: TGCGCCAGCAGCCAGAACTACAATGAGCAGTTCTTC. Translated: CASSQNYNEQFF.